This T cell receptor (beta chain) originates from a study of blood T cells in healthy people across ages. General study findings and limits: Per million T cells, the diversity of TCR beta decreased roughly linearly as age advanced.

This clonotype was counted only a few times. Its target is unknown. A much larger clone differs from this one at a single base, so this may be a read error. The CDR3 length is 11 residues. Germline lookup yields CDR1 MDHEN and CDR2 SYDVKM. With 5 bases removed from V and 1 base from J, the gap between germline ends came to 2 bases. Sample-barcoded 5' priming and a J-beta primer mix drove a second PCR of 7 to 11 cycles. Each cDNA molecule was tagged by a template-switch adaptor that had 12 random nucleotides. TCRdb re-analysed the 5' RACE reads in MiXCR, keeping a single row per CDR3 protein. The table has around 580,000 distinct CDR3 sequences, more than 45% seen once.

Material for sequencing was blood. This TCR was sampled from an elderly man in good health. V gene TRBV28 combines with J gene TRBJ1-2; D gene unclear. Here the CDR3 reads CASSINYGYTF. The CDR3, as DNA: TGTGCCAGCAGTATTAACTATGGCTACACCTTC.